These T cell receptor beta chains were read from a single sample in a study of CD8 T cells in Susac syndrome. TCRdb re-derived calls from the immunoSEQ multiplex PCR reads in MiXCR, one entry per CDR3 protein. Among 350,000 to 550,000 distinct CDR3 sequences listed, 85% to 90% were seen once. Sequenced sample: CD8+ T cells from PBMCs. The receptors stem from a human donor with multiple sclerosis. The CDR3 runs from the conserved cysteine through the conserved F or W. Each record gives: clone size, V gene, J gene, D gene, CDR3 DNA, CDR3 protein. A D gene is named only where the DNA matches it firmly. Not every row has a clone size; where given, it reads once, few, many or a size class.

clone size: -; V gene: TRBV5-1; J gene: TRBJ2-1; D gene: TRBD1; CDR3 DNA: TGCGCCAGCAGGCCATCAGGGGGTAGCTCCTACAATGAGCAGTTCTTC; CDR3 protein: CASRPSGGSSYNEQFF
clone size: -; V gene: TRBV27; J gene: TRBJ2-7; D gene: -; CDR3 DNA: TGTGCCAGCCAAGATGGAGGAGGGGTCTACGAGCAGTACTTC; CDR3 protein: CASQDGGGVYEQYF
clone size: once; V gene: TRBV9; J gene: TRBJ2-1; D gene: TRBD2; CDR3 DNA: TGTGCCAGCAGCGTGACGGGACTAGATTACAATGAGCAGTTCTTC; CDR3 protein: CASSVTGLDYNEQFF
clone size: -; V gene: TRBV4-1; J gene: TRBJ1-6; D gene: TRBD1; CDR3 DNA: TGCGCCAGCAGCCAACCGACAGGGAGGTCCTATAATTCACCCCTCCACTTT; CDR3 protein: CASSQPTGRSYNSPLHF
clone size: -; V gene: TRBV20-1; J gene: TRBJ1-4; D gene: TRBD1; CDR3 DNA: TGCAGTGCTCTTGGACAGGGTGAAGGAAAGCTGTTTTTT; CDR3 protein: CSALGQGEGKLFF
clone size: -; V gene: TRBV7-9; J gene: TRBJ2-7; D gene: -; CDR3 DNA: TGTGCCAGCAGCCCTGTGGACTGGGGTGGGGACGAGCAGTACTTC; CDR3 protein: CASSPVDWGGDEQYF
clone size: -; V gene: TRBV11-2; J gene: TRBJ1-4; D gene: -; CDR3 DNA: TGTGCCAGCAGCTTAGAAGGACAGACAACTAATGAAAAACTGTTTTTT; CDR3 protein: CASSLEGQTTNEKLFF
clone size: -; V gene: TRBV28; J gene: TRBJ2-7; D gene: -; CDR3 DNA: TGTGCCAGCAGTTTGGTCGGCCCCCGTTCTGGGGAGCAGTACTTC; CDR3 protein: CASSLVGPRSGEQYF
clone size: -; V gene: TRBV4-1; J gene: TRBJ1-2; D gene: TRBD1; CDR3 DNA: TGCGCCAGCAGCCAGAATCCGACAGGGGGGTATGGCTACACCTTC; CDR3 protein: CASSQNPTGGYGYTF
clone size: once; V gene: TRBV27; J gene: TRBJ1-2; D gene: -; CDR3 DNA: TGTGCCAGCAGTAATACACCCGACAGCTACTATGGCTACACCTTC; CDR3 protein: CASSNTPDSYYGYTF
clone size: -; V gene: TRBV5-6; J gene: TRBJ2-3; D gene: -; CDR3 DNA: TGTGCCAGCAGCATGAAGCGGTCTAGCACAGATACGCAGTATTTT; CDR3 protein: CASSMKRSSTDTQYF
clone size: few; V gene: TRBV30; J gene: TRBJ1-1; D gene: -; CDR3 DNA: TGTGCCTGGATTGTGGGCACTGAAGCTTTCTTT; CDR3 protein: CAWIVGTEAFF
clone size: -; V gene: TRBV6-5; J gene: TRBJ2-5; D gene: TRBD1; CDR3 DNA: TGTGCCAGCAGTTACTCGAGAGGGACAGGGAAGGAGACCCAGTACTTC; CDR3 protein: CASSYSRGTGKETQYF
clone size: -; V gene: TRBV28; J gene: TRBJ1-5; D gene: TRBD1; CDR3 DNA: TGTGCCAGCAGCGGGACCCCGACAGGGGATCAGCCCCAGCATTTT; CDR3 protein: CASSGTPTGDQPQHF
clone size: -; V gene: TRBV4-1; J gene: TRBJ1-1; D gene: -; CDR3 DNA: TGCGCCAGCAGCCAGGCCGGGATGAACATGAACACTGAAGCTTTCTTT; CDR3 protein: CASSQAGMNMNTEAFF
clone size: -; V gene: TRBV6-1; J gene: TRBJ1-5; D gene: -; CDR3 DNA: TGTGCCAGCAGTGAAGGTAGACCCTTTCAGCCCCAGCATTTT; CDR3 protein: CASSEGRPFQPQHF
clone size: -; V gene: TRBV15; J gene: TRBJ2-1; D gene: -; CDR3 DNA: TGTGCCCCCCCGGTACCCACCAATGAGCAGTTCTTC; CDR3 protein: CAPPVPTNEQFF
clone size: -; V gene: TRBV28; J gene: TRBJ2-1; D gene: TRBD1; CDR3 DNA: TGTGCCAGCAGTTTAGACAGGGTGGTCGATGAGCAGTTCTTC; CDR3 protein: CASSLDRVVDEQFF
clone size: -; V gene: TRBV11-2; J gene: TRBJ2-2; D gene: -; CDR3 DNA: TGTGCCAGCGCTGCCTGGCAGGCTATAGGGAGGAGGACCGGGGAGCTGTTTTTT; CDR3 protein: CASAAWQAIGRRTGELFF
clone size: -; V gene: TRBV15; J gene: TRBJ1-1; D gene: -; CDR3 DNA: TGTGCCACCAGCAGAGGGTTTGGGGAAACTGAAGCTTTCTTT; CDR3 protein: CATSRGFGETEAFF
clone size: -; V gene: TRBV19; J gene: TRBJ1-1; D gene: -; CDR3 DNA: TGTGCCAGTACGCCGTCGGCAGGGGACACTGAAGCTTTCTTT; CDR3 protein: CASTPSAGDTEAFF
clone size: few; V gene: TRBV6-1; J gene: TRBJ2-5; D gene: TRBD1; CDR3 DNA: TGTGCCAGTCGACAGGGCTTACAAGAGACCCAGTACTTC; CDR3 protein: CASRQGLQETQYF
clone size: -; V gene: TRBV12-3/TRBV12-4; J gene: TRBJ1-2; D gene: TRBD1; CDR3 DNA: TGTGCCAGCAGTCTAAGCAGACAGGGGCCCACCCCCACTAACTATGGCTACACCTTC; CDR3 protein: CASSLSRQGPTPTNYGYTF
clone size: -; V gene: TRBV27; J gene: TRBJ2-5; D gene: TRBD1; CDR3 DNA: TGTGCCAGCAACCCGGGACAGGCCCAAGAGACCCAGTACTTC; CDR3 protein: CASNPGQAQETQYF
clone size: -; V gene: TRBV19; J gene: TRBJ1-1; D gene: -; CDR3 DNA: TGTGCCAGTCACACCCTGACGAACACTGAAGCTTTCTTT; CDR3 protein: CASHTLTNTEAFF
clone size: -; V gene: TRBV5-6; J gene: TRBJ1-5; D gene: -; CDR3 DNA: TGTGCCAGCAGCTTGAGGGTTCGAAATCAGCCCCAGCATTTT; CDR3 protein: CASSLRVRNQPQHF
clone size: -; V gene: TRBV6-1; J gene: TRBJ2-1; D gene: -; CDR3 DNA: TGTGCCAGCAGTGAAACACTCGACCGGAAGGGCATTGAGCAGTTCTTC; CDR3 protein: CASSETLDRKGIEQFF
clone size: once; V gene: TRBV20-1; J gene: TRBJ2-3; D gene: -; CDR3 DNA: TGCAGTGCTGAGGGGGGGGACTTATACACAGATACGCAGTATTTT; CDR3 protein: CSAEGGDLYTDTQYF
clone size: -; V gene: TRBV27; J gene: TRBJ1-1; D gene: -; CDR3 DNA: TGTGCCAGCAGGAGAGGGGCTATCAACACTGAAGCTTTCTTT; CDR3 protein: CASRRGAINTEAFF
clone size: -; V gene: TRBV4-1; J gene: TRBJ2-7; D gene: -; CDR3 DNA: TGCGCCAGCAGCCAAGAGACGTACCCAGGGACCTCCTACGAGCAGTACTTC; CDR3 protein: CASSQETYPGTSYEQYF
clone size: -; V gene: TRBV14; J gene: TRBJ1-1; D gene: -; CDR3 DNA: TGTGCCAGCAGCCAAGATCAAGGGGGAGCTAAGGTTGAAGCTTTCTTT; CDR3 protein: CASSQDQGGAKVEAFF
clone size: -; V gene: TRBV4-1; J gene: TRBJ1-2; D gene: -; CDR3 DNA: TGCGCCAGCAGCCAAGATCCCGGATATGGCTACACCTTC; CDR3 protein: CASSQDPGYGYTF
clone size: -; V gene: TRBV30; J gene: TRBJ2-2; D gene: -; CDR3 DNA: TGTGCCTGGAGTGTAACCACAGGGCCCGGGGAGCTGTTTTTT; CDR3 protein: CAWSVTTGPGELFF
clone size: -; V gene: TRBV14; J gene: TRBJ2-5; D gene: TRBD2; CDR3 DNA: TGTGCCAGCAGCCAAGAAATGGGACTAGAAGTCCGAGAGACCCAGTACTTC; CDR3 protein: CASSQEMGLEVRETQYF
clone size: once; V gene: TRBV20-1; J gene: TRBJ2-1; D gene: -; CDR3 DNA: TGCAGTGCTAGACCTTTAGCGGAGAGCTCCTACAATGAGCAGTTCTTC; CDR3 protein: CSARPLAESSYNEQFF
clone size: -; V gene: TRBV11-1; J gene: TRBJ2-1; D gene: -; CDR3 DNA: TGTGCCAGCAGCGTCGTCGTAGGGGGGCCCTACAATGAGCAGTTCTTC; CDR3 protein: CASSVVVGGPYNEQFF
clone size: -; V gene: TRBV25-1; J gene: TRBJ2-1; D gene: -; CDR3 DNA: TGTGCCAGCAGCTCCGATTGGGTGGGACTGACCTACAATGAGCAGTTCTTC; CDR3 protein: CASSSDWVGLTYNEQFF
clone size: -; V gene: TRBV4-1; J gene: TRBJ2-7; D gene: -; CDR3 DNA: TGCGCCAGCAGCCAAGGGGAGACGGTGTTCTACGAGCAGTACTTC; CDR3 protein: CASSQGETVFYEQYF
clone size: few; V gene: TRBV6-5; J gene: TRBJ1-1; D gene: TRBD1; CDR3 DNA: TGTGCCAGCAGTTACTCTGCAGGGGGGAACACTGAAGCTTTCTTT; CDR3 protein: CASSYSAGGNTEAFF
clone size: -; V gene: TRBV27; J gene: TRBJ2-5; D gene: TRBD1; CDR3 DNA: TGTGCCAGCAGTTTCTCCGGGACAGGGAAAGAGACCCAGTACTTC; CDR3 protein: CASSFSGTGKETQYF
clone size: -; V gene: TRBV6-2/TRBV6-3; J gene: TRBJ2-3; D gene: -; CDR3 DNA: TGTGCCAGCCGCGACAGGGACTCCACAGATACGCAGTATTTT; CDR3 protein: CASRDRDSTDTQYF
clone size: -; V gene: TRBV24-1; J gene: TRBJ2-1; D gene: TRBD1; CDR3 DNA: TGTGCCACCAGTGGGACAGGAAACTCCTACAATGAGCAGTTCTTC; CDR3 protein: CATSGTGNSYNEQFF
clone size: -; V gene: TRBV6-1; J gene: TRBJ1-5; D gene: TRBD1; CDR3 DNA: TGTGCCAGCAGCCGACAGGGGGAAGGAAATCAGCCCCAGCATTTT; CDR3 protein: CASSRQGEGNQPQHF
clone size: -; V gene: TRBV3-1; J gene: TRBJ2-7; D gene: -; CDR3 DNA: TGTGCCAGCAGCTCAATCAGTTCCTACGAGCAGTACTTC; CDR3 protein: CASSSISSYEQYF
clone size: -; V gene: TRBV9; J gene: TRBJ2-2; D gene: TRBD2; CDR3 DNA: TGTGCCAGCAGCCCTAGCGGGGGGCCGATCGGGGAGCTGTTTTTT; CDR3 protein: CASSPSGGPIGELFF
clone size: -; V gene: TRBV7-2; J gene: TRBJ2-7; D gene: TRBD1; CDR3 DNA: TGTGCCAGCAGCTCCGACAGGGATAATGCGTACTTC; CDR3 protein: CASSSDRDNAYF
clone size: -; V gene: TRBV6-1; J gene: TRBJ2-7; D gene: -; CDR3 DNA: TGTGCCAGCAGTGAAGCGGACAGCTACGAGCAGTACTTC; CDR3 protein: CASSEADSYEQYF
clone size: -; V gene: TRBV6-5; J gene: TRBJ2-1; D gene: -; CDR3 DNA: TGTGCCAGCAGTTACTCCCGGGGTAGCTCCTACAATGAGCAGTTCTTC; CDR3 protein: CASSYSRGSSYNEQFF
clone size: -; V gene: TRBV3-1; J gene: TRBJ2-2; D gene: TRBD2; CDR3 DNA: TGTGCCAGCAGCCACGCTAGCGGGGGTGGCGGGGAGCTGTTTTTT; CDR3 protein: CASSHASGGGGELFF
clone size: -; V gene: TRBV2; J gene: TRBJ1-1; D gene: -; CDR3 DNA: TGTGCCAGCACTGAATCGAACACTGAAGCTTTCTTT; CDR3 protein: CASTESNTEAFF
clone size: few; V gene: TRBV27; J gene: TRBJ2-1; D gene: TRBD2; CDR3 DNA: TGTGCCAGCAGTTTCAGTGGGGGGGTCGCAGGGGAGCAGTTCTTC; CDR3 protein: CASSFSGGVAGEQFF
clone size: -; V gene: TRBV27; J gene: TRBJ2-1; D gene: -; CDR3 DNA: TGTGCCAGCAGTTTATCCGTTGACAATGAGCAGTTCTTC; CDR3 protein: CASSLSVDNEQFF
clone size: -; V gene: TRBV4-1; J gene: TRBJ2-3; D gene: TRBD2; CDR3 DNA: TGCGCCAGCAGCCAAGTTAGCGGGAGGATGGATACGCAGTATTTT; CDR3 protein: CASSQVSGRMDTQYF
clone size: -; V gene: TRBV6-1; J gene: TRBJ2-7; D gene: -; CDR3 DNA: TGTGCCAGCAGTGAATGGGAATCCAGGGGAGCGTACGAGCAGTACTTC; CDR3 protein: CASSEWESRGAYEQYF
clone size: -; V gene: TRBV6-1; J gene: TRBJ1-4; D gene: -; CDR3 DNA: TGTGCCAGCAGTGAAGATGAGGTCATCGGACAGTTTAATGAAAAACTGTTTTTT; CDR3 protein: CASSEDEVIGQFNEKLFF